Detailed here is one T cell receptor beta chain. Under the authors' procedure: Estimation of nucleated cell counts was performed using reference gene primer amplification. Sequenced by immunoSEQ multiplex PCR; TCRdb stores in-frame clones only, minus some. The DNA gave D and trimming, while V, J and clone size come from that table. The sample has 200,000 to 250,000 clones, 87% seen once. Participants, 18 to 89 years old, spanned under 25 US areas. This specimen comes from a study of blood T cell repertoires in COVID-19. Study-wide background: COVID-19 samples, acute and convalescent, were from the United States, Italy and Spain. T cells, B-cell-depleted T cells, or PBMCs supplied cDNA or gDNA.

The specimen was PBMCs or T cells enriched from blood (not recorded which). This clonotype was obtained from a man aged 30 to 45 in a cohort exposed to, infected with or recovered from COVID-19 (not recorded which).

CDR3 coding DNA: TGTGCCAGCAGTTACTCGAATCCCAGGAACACTGAAGCTTTCTTT. Amino acid sequence: CASSYSNPRNTEAFF. The rearrangement links TRBV6-2 or TRBV6-3 to TRBJ1-1; the D is unclear. This CDR3 is 15 amino acids long. Germline CDR1 MNHEY, CDR2 SVGEGT. Between the trimmed V and J ends, which lost 0 bases and 1 base, there was a span of 9 bases.